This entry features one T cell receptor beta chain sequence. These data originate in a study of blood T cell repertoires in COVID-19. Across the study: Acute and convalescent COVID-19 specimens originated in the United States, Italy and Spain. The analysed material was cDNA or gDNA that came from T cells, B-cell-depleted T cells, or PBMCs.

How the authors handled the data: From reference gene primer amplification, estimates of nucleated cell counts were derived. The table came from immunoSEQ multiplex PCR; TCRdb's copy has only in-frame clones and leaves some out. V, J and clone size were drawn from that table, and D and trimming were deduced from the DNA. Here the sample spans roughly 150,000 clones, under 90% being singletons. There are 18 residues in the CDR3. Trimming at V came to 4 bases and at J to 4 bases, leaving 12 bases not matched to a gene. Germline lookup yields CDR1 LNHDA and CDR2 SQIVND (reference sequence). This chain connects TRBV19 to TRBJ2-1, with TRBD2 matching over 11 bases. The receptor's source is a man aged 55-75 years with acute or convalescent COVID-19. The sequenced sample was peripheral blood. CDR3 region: CASSKDAPGLAAYNEQFF. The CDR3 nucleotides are TGTGCCAGTAGTAAGGACGCACCGGGACTAGCGGCGTACAATGAGCAGTTCTTC.